The rows below give T cell receptor beta chains drawn from one sample of a study of cytomegalovirus exposure and HLA in healthy donors. Profiling relied on immunoSEQ multiplex PCR, and the TCRdb table lists in-frame clones only, not all of them. Counted here are some 150,000 clones, approximately 79% occurring once; the ten biggest clones make up 1.1%. Sequencing was done on a sample of PBMCs. The source is a male donor in good health and CMV-seronegative. CDR3s leave out the opening cysteine and the closing phenylalanine or tryptophan. Fields, in order: V gene, J gene, D gene, CDR3 protein. The D gene is left open where the match is weak.

>TRBV30|TRBJ1-6|TRBD1
AWTRGSSYNSPLH
>TRBV6-5|TRBJ2-7|NA
ASSYSPSSYEQY
>TRBV7-2|TRBJ1-1|NA
ASSPGGGGLEAF
>TRBV5-4|TRBJ1-6|NA
ASSLAGIQQGSPLH
>TRBV4-3|TRBJ1-5|NA
ASSQDWGSSNQPQH
>TRBV30|TRBJ2-3|NA
AWISTEDSTDTQY
>TRBV7-9|TRBJ2-7|TRBD2
ASSLALAGGLYEQY
>TRBV7-8|TRBJ2-3|NA
ASSYIRDTTDTQY
>TRBV7-9|TRBJ1-2|NA
ASSAPTKIYGYT
>TRBV6-5|TRBJ1-2|TRBD1
ASRPGQGLNYGYT
>TRBV4-3|TRBJ2-3|NA
ASSRQQGRGTDTQY
>TRBV6-6|TRBJ1-4|NA
ATSWANEKLF
>TRBV9|TRBJ2-7|NA
ASSVEGDPDEQY
>TRBV5-1|TRBJ1-1|TRBD1
ASSPIDRENTEAF
>TRBV6-5|TRBJ1-6|NA
ASSWGQPSPLH
>TRBV27|TRBJ1-2|TRBD1
ASSLSGTGNYGYT
>TRBV7-9|TRBJ2-1|NA
ASSLASGNDNEQF
>TRBV9|TRBJ1-1|NA
ASSADIPPEAF
>TRBV4-1|NA|NA
ASSQDGYFYEQY
>TRBV5-1|TRBJ1-4|TRBD1
ASSPGTGGEKLF
>TRBV7-9|TRBJ1-2|NA
ATGSYGYT
>TRBV7-2|TRBJ1-5|NA
ASSLQGRGLNQPQH
>TRBV5-1|TRBJ2-7|TRBD2
ASSVGGVYYEQY
>TRBV2|TRBJ2-2|TRBD1
ASSATGSGTGELF
>TRBV5-1|TRBJ1-4|NA
ASSLAGGTGNEKLF
>TRBV29-1|TRBJ2-7|TRBD1
SVGQGAYEQY
>TRBV5-6|TRBJ2-5|NA
ASSGGTQY
>TRBV19|TRBJ2-1|TRBD1
ASSVSPGTGRNEQF
>TRBV5-4|TRBJ2-6|NA
ASSSPDRPNVLT
>TRBV7-2|TRBJ1-1|NA
ASSSGAMATEAF
>TRBV6-1|TRBJ2-3|TRBD2
ASSEKLAGLADTQY
>TRBV5-5|TRBJ2-3|NA
ASSLQWPAESTDTQY
>TRBV6-5|TRBJ2-7|TRBD1
ASSYRDRVYEQY
>TRBV5-4|TRBJ1-4|TRBD1
ATRLKGAANEKLF
>TRBV4-3|TRBJ1-1|NA
ASSQAEGVTEAF
>TRBV29-1|TRBJ1-2|NA
SVEWRSANYGYT
>TRBV9|TRBJ2-5|NA
ASSPRQGETQY
>TRBV10-2|TRBJ2-7|NA
ASSESGHYYEQY
>TRBV7-2|TRBJ2-7|TRBD1
ASSRDRSYEQY
>TRBV4-1|TRBJ2-7|TRBD2
ASSEGPSSGLSYEQY
>TRBV4-3|TRBJ1-3|NA
ASSQDPGRIDTIY
>TRBV4-1|TRBJ1-4|NA
ASSQGSGSDEKLF
>TRBV7-9|TRBJ2-1|TRBD2
ASSLSQRGPLYNEQF
>TRBV6-6|TRBJ2-3|NA
ASRGTLRTDTQY
>TRBV7-2|TRBJ2-3|TRBD2
ASSLVGGTFTDTQY
>TRBV7-9|TRBJ1-4|TRBD1
SSSLPLRGQGGEKLF
>TRBV7-9|TRBJ2-6|TRBD1
ASSFGTGRVSSGANVLT
>TRBV11-3|TRBJ2-5|NA
ASSLGSGNQETQY
>TRBV29-1|TRBJ2-2|NA
SVDRASTGELF
>TRBV29-1|TRBJ2-1|NA
SHKGRGNEQF
>TRBV10-2|TRBJ2-7|TRBD1
ASSSGQPYEQY
>TRBV20-1|TRBJ2-5|TRBD1
SATDRATQY
>TRBV29-1|TRBJ1-2|TRBD1
SVDRVSMNGYT
>TRBV10-1|TRBJ1-5|TRBD1
ASSESGTGGLNQPQH
>TRBV9|TRBJ1-1|NA
ASSVQTENTEAF